This paragraph reports one T cell receptor (beta chain). The source of the sample is a study of cytomegalovirus exposure and HLA in healthy donors. The primer mix had 60 Vbeta and 13 Jbeta primers. Some clones are missing from TCRdb's copy, which holds only in-frame ones; the method was immunoSEQ multiplex PCR. There are some 150,000 clones in the sample; more than 65% occur only once, and 1.5% to 2% lies in the top ten. The CDR3 totals 15 residues. Germline assignment: CDR1 SGHTA and CDR2 FQGNSA. V lost 3 bases and J lost 8; bases outside the gene matches: 8. The chain has TRBV7-2 and TRBJ1-5, with TRBD1 matching 9 bases. The receptor was derived from a woman between 25 and 40 years old in good health and CMV-seronegative. Sequencing was carried out using PBMCs. The CDR3 DNA reads as TGTGCCAGCAGCTTCTCCGGGACAGGGTACGAGCCCCAGCATTTT. It translates to CASSFSGTGYEPQHF.